This T cell receptor beta chain was retrieved from a study of T cell responses to AZD1222 COVID-19 vaccine. Regarding the study as a whole: Sampling captured repertoires only after the peak T cell response. Baseline seropositives among AZD1222 recipients totaled only five or six.

Assay used: immunoSEQ multiplex PCR; TCRdb lists only in-frame clones, some missing. Here the sample spans around 100,000 clones, roughly 89% being singletons. Trimming pared 6 bases from V and 4 bases from J, leaving 16 bases between. In germline, CDR1 is LNHDA, CDR2 SQIVND (reference sequence). The CDR3 is 14 amino acids. As regards this clone: Its antigen is currently unknown.

The receptor was isolated from an adult in good health. Sequencing used peripheral blood, obtained on day 0 of AZD1222 vaccination. The chain joins TRBV19 to TRBJ2-7, with D perhaps matching TRBD1 (6 bases). The CDR3 DNA is TGTGCCAGTAGCGGAGACAGGAGGACTTACGAGCAGTACTTC. This translates into CASSGDRRTYEQYF.